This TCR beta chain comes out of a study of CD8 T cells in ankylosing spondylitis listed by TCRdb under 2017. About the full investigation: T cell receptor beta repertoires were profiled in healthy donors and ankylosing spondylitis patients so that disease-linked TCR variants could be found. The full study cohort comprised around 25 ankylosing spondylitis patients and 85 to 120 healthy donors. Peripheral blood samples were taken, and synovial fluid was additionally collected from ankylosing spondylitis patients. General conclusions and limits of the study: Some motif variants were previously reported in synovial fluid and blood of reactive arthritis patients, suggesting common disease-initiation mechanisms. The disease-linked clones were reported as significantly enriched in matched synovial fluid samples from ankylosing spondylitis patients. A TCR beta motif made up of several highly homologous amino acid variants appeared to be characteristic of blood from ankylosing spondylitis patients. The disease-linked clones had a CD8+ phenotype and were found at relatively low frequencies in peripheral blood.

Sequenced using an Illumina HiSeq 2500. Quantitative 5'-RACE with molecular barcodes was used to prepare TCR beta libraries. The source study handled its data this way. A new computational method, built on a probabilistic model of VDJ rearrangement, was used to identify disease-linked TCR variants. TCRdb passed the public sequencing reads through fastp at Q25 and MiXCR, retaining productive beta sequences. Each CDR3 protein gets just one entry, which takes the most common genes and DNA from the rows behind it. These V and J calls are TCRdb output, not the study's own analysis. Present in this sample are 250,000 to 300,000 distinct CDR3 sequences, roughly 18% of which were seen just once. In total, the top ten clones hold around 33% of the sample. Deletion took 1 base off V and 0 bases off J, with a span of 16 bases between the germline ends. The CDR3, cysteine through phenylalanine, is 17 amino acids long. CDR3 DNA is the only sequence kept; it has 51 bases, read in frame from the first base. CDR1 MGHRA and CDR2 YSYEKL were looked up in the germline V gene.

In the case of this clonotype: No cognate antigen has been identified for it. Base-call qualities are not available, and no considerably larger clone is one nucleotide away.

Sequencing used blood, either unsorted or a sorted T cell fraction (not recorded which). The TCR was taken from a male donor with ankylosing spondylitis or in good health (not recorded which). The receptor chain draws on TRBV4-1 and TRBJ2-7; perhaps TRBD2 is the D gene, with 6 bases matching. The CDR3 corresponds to CASSQVWGGQISYEQYF. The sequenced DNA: TGCGCCAGCAGCCAAGTTTGGGGAGGCCAGATCTCCTACGAGCAGTACTTC.